This T cell receptor beta chain was recorded in a study of blood T cell repertoires in COVID-19. Study-wide background: COVID-19 samples from acute and convalescent phases originated in the United States, Italy and Spain.

Per the authors' pipeline: Amplified reference gene primers provided the basis for estimating nucleated cell counts. The table came from immunoSEQ multiplex PCR; TCRdb's copy has only in-frame clones and leaves some out. From that table come the V and J calls and clone size; the DNA was used to work out D and trimming. Among about 190,000 clones listed, 70% to 85% were seen once. In terms of age and location, participants ranged from roughly 18 to 100 years and lived in about two dozen US areas. The CDR3 loop spans 12 amino acids. V shed 5 bases and J shed 8 bases, with 12 bases lying between them. CDR1 and CDR2 (germline): MDHEN, SYDVKM.

The chain joins TRBV28 to TRBJ1-2; the D is unclear. What was sequenced was PBMCs or T cells enriched from blood (not recorded which). This sequence was found in a woman between 55 and 75 years old with acute COVID-19. The CDR3 spells CASSEEGGGYTF. The CDR3 DNA reads as TGTGCCAGCAGTGAAGAGGGCGGAGGCTACACCTTC.